Detailed here is one T cell receptor (beta chain). Only in-frame clones appear in the TCRdb table, and some are missing; sequencing was by immunoSEQ multiplex PCR. This sample has over 200,000 clones, with 75% to 90% found just once. The data stem from a study of cytomegalovirus exposure and HLA in healthy donors. This CDR3 has 16 residues. Looked up from germline, CDR1 is SGHRS and CDR2 is YFSETQ. After removal of 3 bases from V and 8 bases from J, the junction contained 14 bases not matched to a gene. The sample comprised PBMCs. This TCR was recovered from a woman under 30 in good health and CMV-seronegative. V usage is TRBV5-1 and J usage is TRBJ2-1; TRBD2 agrees at 7 bases. The CDR3 DNA follows: TGCGCCAGCAGCTGGCCGCGCCCCGGGGGGAGCGATGAGCAGTTCTTC. Protein product: CASSWPRPGGSDEQFF.